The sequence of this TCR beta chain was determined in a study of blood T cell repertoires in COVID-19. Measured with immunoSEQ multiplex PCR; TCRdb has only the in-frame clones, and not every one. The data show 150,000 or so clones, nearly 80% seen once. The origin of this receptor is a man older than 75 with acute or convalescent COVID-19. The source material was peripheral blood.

DNA of the CDR3: TGTGCCAGCAGTCGGACAGGTGTCTCCTACGAGCAGTACTTC. Translated: CASSRTGVSYEQYF. V gene TRBV6-5 combines with J gene TRBJ2-7; 7 bases line up with TRBD1. Germline values: CDR1 MNHEY, CDR2 SVGAGI. The CDR3 is made up of 14 amino acids. V trimming: 5 bases; J trimming: 0 bases; junction bases outside the gene matches: 4.